This T cell receptor (beta chain) was documented in a study of cytomegalovirus exposure and HLA in healthy donors. Study observations and caveats: Other equally common chains were less clonally expanded than HLA-associated TCR beta chains, a later analysis showed.

The CDR3 contains 12 residues. The germline CDR1 and CDR2 sequences are SEHNR and FQNEAQ (reference sequence). Primers: 60 Vbeta forward and 13 Jbeta reverse. Measured with immunoSEQ multiplex PCR; TCRdb has only the in-frame clones, and not every one. The repertoire holds 200,000 to 250,000 clones, with more than 75% as singletons. Concerning this clone itself: Its antigen is not known. An end of the junction does not agree with germline; a read error may underlie this.

Source material: PBMCs. The chain employs TRBV7-9 and TRBJ1-2; D not resolved. This TCR derives from a woman between 40 and 50 years old in good health and CMV-seropositive. Here the CDR3 reads CSSSLGGNGYTF. CDR3 in DNA: TGTTCCAGCAGCCTGGGAGGTAATGGCTACACCTTC.